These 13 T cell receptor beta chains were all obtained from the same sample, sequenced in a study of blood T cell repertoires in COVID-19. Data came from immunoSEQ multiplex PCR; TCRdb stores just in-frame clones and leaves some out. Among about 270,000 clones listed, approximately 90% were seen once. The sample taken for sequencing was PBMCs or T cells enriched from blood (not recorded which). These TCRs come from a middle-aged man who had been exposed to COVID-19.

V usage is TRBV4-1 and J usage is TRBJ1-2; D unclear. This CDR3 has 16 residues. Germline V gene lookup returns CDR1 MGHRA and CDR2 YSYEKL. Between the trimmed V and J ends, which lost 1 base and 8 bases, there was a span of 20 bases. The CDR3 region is CASSQGWSLTDEGYTF. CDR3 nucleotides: TGCGCCAGCAGCCAAGGGTGGTCCCTTACAGATGAGGGCTACACCTTC.

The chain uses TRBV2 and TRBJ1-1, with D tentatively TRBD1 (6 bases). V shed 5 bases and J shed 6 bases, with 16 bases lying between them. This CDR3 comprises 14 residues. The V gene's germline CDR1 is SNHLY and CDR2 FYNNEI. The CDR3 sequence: CASSSGLNRAEAFF. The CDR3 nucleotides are TGTGCCAGCAGTTCGGGGCTCAACAGGGCTGAAGCTTTCTTT.

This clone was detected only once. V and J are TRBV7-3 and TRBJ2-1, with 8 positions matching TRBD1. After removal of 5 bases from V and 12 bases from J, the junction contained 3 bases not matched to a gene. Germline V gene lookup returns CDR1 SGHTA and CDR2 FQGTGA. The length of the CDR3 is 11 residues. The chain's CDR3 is CASSTGQGQFF. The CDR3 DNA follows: TGTGCCAGCAGCACCGGACAGGGGCAGTTCTTC. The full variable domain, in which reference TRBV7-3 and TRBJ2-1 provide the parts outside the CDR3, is GAGVSQTPSNKVTEKGKYVELRCDPISGHTALYWYRQSLGQGPEFLIYFQGTGAADDSGLPNDRFFAVRPEGSVSTLKIQRTERGDSAVYLCASSTGQGQFFGPGTRLTVL.

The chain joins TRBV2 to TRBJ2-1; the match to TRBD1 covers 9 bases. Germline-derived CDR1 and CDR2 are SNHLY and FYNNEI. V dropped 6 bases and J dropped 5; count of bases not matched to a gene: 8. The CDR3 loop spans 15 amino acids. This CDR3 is CASRRGGQGHNEQFF. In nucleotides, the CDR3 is TGTGCCAGCAGAAGAGGGGGACAGGGACACAATGAGCAGTTCTTC.

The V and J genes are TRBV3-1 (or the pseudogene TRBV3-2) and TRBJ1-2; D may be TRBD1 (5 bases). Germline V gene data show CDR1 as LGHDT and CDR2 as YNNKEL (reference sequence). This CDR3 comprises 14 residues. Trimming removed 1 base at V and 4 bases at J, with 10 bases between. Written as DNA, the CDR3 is TGTGCCAGCAGCCAAGGACAGCCTCTCTATGGCTACACCTTC. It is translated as CASSQGQPLYGYTF.

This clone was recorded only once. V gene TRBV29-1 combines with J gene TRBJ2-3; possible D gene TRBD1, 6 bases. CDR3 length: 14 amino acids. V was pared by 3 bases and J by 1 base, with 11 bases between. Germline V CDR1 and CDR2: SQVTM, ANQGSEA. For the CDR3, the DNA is TGCAGCGTTGATGGCAGGGGAGGCACAGATACGCAGTATTTT. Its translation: CSVDGRGGTDTQYF.

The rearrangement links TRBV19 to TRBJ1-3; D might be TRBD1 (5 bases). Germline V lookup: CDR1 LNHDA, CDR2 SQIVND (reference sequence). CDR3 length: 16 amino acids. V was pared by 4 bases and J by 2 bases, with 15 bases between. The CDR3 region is CASSTGGAGTGNTIYF. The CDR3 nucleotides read TGTGCCAGTAGTACTGGAGGGGCAGGGACTGGAAACACCATATATTTT. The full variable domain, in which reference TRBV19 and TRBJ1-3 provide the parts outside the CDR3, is DGGITQSPKYLFRKEGQNVTLSCEQNLNHDAMYWYRQDPGQGLRLIYYSQIVNDFQKGDIAEGYSVSREKKESFPLTVTSAQKNPTAFYLCASSTGGAGTGNTIYFGEGSWLTVV.

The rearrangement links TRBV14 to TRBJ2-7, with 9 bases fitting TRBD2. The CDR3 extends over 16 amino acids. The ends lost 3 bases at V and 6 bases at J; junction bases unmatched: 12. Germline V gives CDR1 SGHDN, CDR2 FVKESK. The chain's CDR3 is CASSQGFSGRRGEQYF. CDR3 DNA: TGTGCCAGCAGCCAGGGCTTTAGCGGGAGAAGGGGCGAGCAGTACTTC. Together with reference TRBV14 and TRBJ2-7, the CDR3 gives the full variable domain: EAGVTQFPSHSVIEKGQTVTLRCDPISGHDNLYWYRRVMGKEIKFLLHFVKESKQDESGMPNNRFLAERTGGTYSTLKVQPAELEDSGVYFCASSQGFSGRRGEQYFGPGTRLTVT.

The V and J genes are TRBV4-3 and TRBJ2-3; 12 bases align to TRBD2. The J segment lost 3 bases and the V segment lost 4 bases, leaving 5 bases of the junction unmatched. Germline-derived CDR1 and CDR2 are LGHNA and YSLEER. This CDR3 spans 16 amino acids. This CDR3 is CASSLGLAGRTDTQYF. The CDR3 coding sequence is TGCGCCAGCAGCCTCGGACTAGCGGGAAGGACAGATACGCAGTATTTT.

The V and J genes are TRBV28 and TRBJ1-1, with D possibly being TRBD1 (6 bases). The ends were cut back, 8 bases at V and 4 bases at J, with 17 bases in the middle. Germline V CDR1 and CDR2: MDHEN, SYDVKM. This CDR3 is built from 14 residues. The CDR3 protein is CASPPVGGATEAFF. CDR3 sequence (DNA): TGTGCCAGCCCCCCCGTGGGGGGGGCCACTGAAGCTTTCTTT.

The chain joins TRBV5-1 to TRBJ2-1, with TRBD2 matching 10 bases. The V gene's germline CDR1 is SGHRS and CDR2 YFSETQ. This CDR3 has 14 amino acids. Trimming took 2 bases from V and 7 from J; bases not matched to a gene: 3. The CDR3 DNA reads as TGCGCCAGCAGCTTAACGGGACTAGCGAATGAGCAGTTCTTC. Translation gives CASSLTGLANEQFF.

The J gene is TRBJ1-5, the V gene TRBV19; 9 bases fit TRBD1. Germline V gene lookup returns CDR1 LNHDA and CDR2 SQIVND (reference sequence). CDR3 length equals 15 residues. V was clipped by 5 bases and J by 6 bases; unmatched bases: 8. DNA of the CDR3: TGTGCCAGTAGTTTAGGACAGGGGCGTGTTCAGCCCCAGCATTTT. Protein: CASSLGQGRVQPQHF.

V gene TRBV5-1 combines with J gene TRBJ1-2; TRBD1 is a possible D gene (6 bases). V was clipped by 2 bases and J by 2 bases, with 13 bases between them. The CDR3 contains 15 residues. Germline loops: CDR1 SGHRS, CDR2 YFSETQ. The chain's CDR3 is CASSFTDRNNYGYTF. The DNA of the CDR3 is TGCGCCAGCAGCTTTACAGACAGGAACAACTATGGCTACACCTTC. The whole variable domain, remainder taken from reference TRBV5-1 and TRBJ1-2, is KAGVTQTPRYLIKTRGQQVTLSCSPISGHRSVSWYQQTPGQGLQFLFEYFSETQRNKGNFPGRFSGRQFSNSRSEMNVSTLELGDSALYLCASSFTDRNNYGYTFGSGTRLTVV.